This is a list of T cell receptor beta chains from one sample in a study of blood T cell repertoires in COVID-19. The table came from immunoSEQ multiplex PCR; TCRdb's copy has only in-frame clones and leaves some out. The sample has approximately 140,000 clones, about four fifths seen once; the top ten hold 5% to 7%. The specimen sequenced was PBMCs or T cells enriched from blood (not recorded which). These receptor sequences come from a man aged 35 to 55 with acute COVID-19. CDR3s include the opening cysteine and the closing phenylalanine or tryptophan. The D gene is left open where the match is weak. Size tells how often a clone was seen (once, few, many) or the class of an expanded clone, and some rows leave it out.

J gene,clone size,D gene,V gene,CDR3 protein,CDR3 DNA
TRBJ2-1,NA,NA,TRBV20-1,CSAQVSGEQFF,TGCAGTGCTCAGGTCTCAGGGGAGCAGTTCTTC
TRBJ2-7,NA,TRBD1,TRBV11-2,CASSRDRETYEQYF,TGTGCCAGCAGCCGGGACAGGGAAACCTACGAGCAGTACTTC
TRBJ2-5,NA,TRBD1,TRBV9,CASSVDEGAIETQYF,TGTGCCAGCAGCGTAGATGAGGGGGCTATCGAGACCCAGTACTTC
TRBJ2-7,NA,TRBD2,TRBV28,CASSFRAGGTYEQYF,TGTGCCAGCAGTTTCCGGGCGGGGGGAACCTACGAGCAGTACTTC
TRBJ2-7,NA,NA,TRBV15,CATSRALTGGEQYF,TGTGCCACCAGCAGAGCCCTTACCGGGGGCGAGCAGTACTTC
TRBJ1-2,NA,NA,TRBV28,CATRSGYGYTF,TGTGCCACCAGATCCGGCTATGGCTACACCTTC
TRBJ2-5,NA,NA,TRBV28,CATSSQAWDQETQYF,TGTGCCACTTCATCACAGGCCTGGGACCAAGAGACCCAGTACTTC
TRBJ1-2,NA,TRBD1,TRBV19,CASHTDRGLGYTF,TGTGCCTCTCACACGGACAGGGGGCTCGGCTACACCTTC
TRBJ2-1,once,NA,TRBV29-1,CSVATGSITPSRYNEQFF,TGCAGCGTTGCGACAGGTTCTATTACTCCGTCGAGATACAATGAGCAGTTCTTC
TRBJ1-2,NA,TRBD1,TRBV11-2,CASRLGGEGEGYTF,TGTGCCAGCAGGCTAGGGGGCGAGGGAGAGGGCTACACCTTC
TRBJ2-5,NA,NA,TRBV5-8,CASREIWRVEETQYF,TGTGCCAGCAGGGAAATTTGGCGGGTCGAGGAGACCCAGTACTTC
TRBJ2-2,NA,TRBD1,TRBV6-2/TRBV6-3,CASSYSGTANTGELFF,TGTGCCAGCAGTTACTCCGGGACAGCGAACACCGGGGAGCTGTTTTTT
TRBJ2-2,NA,TRBD1,TRBV7-6,CASSLGAGGIDTGELFF,TGTGCCAGCAGCTTAGGAGCAGGGGGCATCGACACCGGGGAGCTGTTTTTT
TRBJ2-7,NA,TRBD1,TRBV7-2,CASSSQGQGYYEQYF,TGTGCCAGCAGCTCCCAGGGACAGGGGTATTACGAGCAGTACTTC
TRBJ2-2,NA,NA,TRBV5-1,CASSLEGGAEAGELFF,TGCGCCAGCAGCTTGGAAGGGGGGGCCGAAGCCGGGGAGCTGTTTTTT
TRBJ2-1,NA,NA,TRBV4-1,CASSQGPGRANEQFF,TGCGCCAGCAGCCAAGGGCCGGGCAGGGCCAATGAGCAGTTCTTC
TRBJ1-1,NA,TRBD1,TRBV29-1,CSAATGGNTEAFF,TGCAGCGCAGCGACAGGGGGTAACACTGAAGCTTTCTTT
TRBJ2-7,many,TRBD2,TRBV5-6,CASSSQGGHEQYF,TGTGCCAGCAGCTCTCAGGGAGGGCACGAGCAGTACTTC
TRBJ1-5,NA,NA,TRBV19,CASSIGSRVDQPQHF,TGTGCCAGTAGTATAGGATCCAGGGTAGATCAGCCCCAGCATTTT
TRBJ2-3,NA,NA,TRBV7-9,CASSPSGTDTQYF,TGTGCCAGCAGCCCATCGGGCACAGATACGCAGTATTTT
TRBJ1-1,NA,NA,TRBV7-2,CASSKGPEGTEAFF,TGTGCCAGCAGTAAGGGGCCGGAGGGGACTGAAGCTTTCTTT
TRBJ1-1,NA,NA,TRBV19,CASSQGGTEAFF,TGTGCCAGTAGCCAAGGGGGTACTGAAGCTTTCTTT
TRBJ2-7,NA,NA,TRBV27,CASSSTYEQYF,TGTGCCAGCAGTAGCACCTACGAGCAGTACTTC
TRBJ2-3,NA,NA,TRBV21-1,CASSIRDRGYRDTQYF,TGTGCCAGCAGTATCCGAGACAGGGGCTATAGAGATACGCAGTATTTT
TRBJ2-6,NA,NA,TRBV4-3,CASSQDSYGGGANVLTF,TGCGCCAGCAGCCAAGATTCTTACGGAGGTGGGGCCAACGTCCTGACTTTC
TRBJ2-2,few,NA,TRBV5-1,CASSLSGATANTGELFF,TGCGCCAGCAGCTTGTCAGGGGCTACTGCGAACACCGGGGAGCTGTTTTTT